This TCR beta chain was sequenced in a study of blood T cells in healthy people across ages. Study-wide results and limits: The recorded TCR beta diversity per million T cells decreased in a roughly linear manner with age. Higher diversity and more naive CD4+ cells were features of long-lived donors, compared to aged donors.

To note about this clonotype: Antigen specificity is unknown.

Alongside a J-beta primer mix, a sample-barcoded 5' primer served in a second PCR lasting about 6 to 12 cycles. With 12 random nucleotides, a template-switch adaptor tagged each individual cDNA molecule. From the 5' RACE reads, TCRdb called clonotypes with MiXCR, one entry per CDR3 protein. The sample includes about 640,000 distinct CDR3 sequences, roughly 31% seen only once; the top ten take 15% to 18%. The CDR3 consists of 14 residues. V was clipped by 10 bases and J by 2 bases; unmatched bases: 7. CDR1 is ENHRY, CDR2 SYGVKD, per germline. Peripheral blood from each donor was collected in a volume of 9.5 to 10 milliliters.

The source material was blood. The TCR originated in a woman over 75 in good health. The V call is TRBV10-3, the J call TRBJ2-2; 7 bases fit TRBD1. The CDR3 reads CATRGTANTGELFF. The CDR3 DNA sequence: TGTGCCACCAGAGGGACAGCAAACACCGGGGAGCTGTTTTTT.